Below are 31 T cell receptor beta chains sequenced from a single sample in a study of T cells expressing NK-cell markers. TCRdb reprocessed the 5' RACE reads, with one entry per CDR3 protein and no DNA. The sample shows 550,000 or so distinct CDR3 sequences, and roughly 3.4% sits with its ten largest clones. Sequencing used blood T cells: a sorted CD56 or NKG2C T cell subset, CD4+ or CD8+ T cells, or bulk PBMC T cells (not recorded which). The origin of the receptors is a man between 18 and 29 years old in good health.

The CDR3 loop is CASSPLSSYNEQFF. The V and J genes are TRBV12-3 or TRBV12-4 and TRBJ2-1. The CDR3 runs 14 residues.

The chain carries TRBV9 and TRBJ2-2. Germline lookup yields CDR1 SGDLS and CDR2 YYNGEE. CDR3 size: 15 residues. The CDR3 spells CASSVEVTSPGELFF.

The CDR3 protein is CSARSTEDRRALTDTQYF. V and J are TRBV20-1 and TRBJ2-3; checking the TCRdb D call of TRBD1 is not possible without DNA. The CDR3 has 18 amino acids. The germline V gene has CDR1 DFQATT and CDR2 SNEGSKA (reference sequence).

The chain recombines TRBV5-1 with TRBJ2-7; no DNA is available, so the TRBD1 call from TCRdb remains unchecked. CDR1 and CDR2 (germline): SGHRS, YFSETQ. The CDR3 has 16 amino acids. The CDR3 loop is CASSIGTGTGSYEQYF.

This chain joins TRBV15 and TRBJ2-7; TCRdb's assignment of TRBD2 cannot be checked, as there is no DNA. The CDR3 is made up of 16 amino acids. Germline CDR1 is LNHNV and CDR2 is YYDKDF (reference sequence). CDR3 residues: CATSRGPPLGSREQYF. Drawing the rest from reference TRBV15 and TRBJ2-7, the complete variable domain is DAMVIQNPRYQVTQFGKPVTLSCSQTLNHNVMYWYQQKSSQAPKLLFHYYDKDFNNEADTPDNFQSRRPNTSFCFLDIRSPGLGDTAMYLCATSRGPPLGSREQYFGPGTRLTVT.

The CDR3 reads CASTLIVQSSTDTQYF. The chain recombines TRBV7-2 with TRBJ2-3. CDR1 is SGHTA, CDR2 FQGNSA, per germline. This CDR3 has 16 residues. Full variable domain (outside the CDR3, taken from reference TRBV7-2 and TRBJ2-3): GAGVSQSPSNKVTEKGKDVELRCDPISGHTALYWYRQSLGQGLEFLIYFQGNSAPDKSGLPSDRFSAERTGGSVSTLTIQRTQQEDSAVYLCASTLIVQSSTDTQYFGPGTRLTVL.

The CDR3 is CATHPRTSNTGELFF. This chain joins TRBV15 and TRBJ2-2; TCRdb selects TRBD2, and the lack of DNA leaves this call unchecked. This CDR3 is 15 amino acids long. The germline gives CDR1 LNHNV, CDR2 YYDKDF (reference sequence).

This chain uses TRBV5-1 with TRBJ2-2; TCRdb names TRBD1, which stays unverified in the absence of DNA. Germline V lookup: CDR1 SGHRS, CDR2 YFSETQ. This CDR3 comprises 15 residues. CDR3 sequence: CASGGAAGDTGELFF.

The gene calls are TRBV10-1 and TRBJ2-5; the D call of TRBD2 rests on TCRdb alone, since no DNA is present to check it. Germline V lookup: CDR1 WNHNN, CDR2 SYGVQD (reference sequence). This CDR3 region has 16 residues. CDR3 region: CASSEETGTGRATQYF.

The chain is built from TRBV12-3 or TRBV12-4 and TRBJ2-5; the TCRdb call, TRBD2, lacks DNA for checking. This CDR3 region has 17 residues. CDR3 amino acids: CASSPTRLAGVGETQYF.

CDR3 residues: CASSQGTSGSREFF. V gene TRBV3-1 combines with J gene TRBJ2-1; as DNA is missing, the TRBD2 call by TCRdb cannot be tested. Per germline, CDR1 LGHDT and CDR2 YNNKEL (reference sequence). This CDR3 has 14 residues.

V gene TRBV7-8 combines with J gene TRBJ2-7. Germline values: CDR1 SGHVS, CDR2 FQNEAQ. CDR3 length equals 14 residues. The CDR3 reads CASSLALVDYEQYF.

The chain couples TRBV29-1 to TRBJ2-2; the TCRdb D gene call, TRBD1, has no DNA to confirm it. CDR3 length: 15 residues. CDR1 is SQVTM and CDR2 is ANQGSEA in the germline V gene. CDR3 sequence reads: CSVAKAAPGTGELFF.

V usage is TRBV24-1 and J usage is TRBJ1-5; TCRdb calls TRBD1, which cannot be checked without DNA. CDR1 and CDR2 from the germline V gene are KGHDR and SFDVKD. This CDR3 spans 16 amino acids. The CDR3 reads CATSDNDRYSNQPQHF.

V is TRBV6-5 and J is TRBJ2-1; the TCRdb call, TRBD2, lacks DNA for checking. Looked up from germline, CDR1 is MNHEY and CDR2 is SVGAGI. The CDR3 spans 15 residues. The CDR3 sequence: CASSLREGLYNEQFF.

The V gene is TRBV12-3 or TRBV12-4, the J gene TRBJ2-7; the D gene TCRdb calls, TRBD1, cannot be checked with no DNA. This CDR3 contains 15 residues. CDR3 region: CASSLLGDRDYEQYF.

The V and J genes are TRBV9 and TRBJ2-2; TCRdb selects TRBD2, and the lack of DNA leaves this call unchecked. Germline assignment: CDR1 SGDLS and CDR2 YYNGEE. The CDR3 consists of 17 residues. This CDR3 is CASSGKGLAGEAGELFF.

V gene TRBV5-1 combines with J gene TRBJ2-3; TCRdb designates TRBD1, a call that cannot be tested without DNA. Germline V CDR1 and CDR2: SGHRS, YFSETQ. The CDR3 runs to 14 residues. The CDR3 sequence is CASSPGEITDTQYF.

The rearrangement links TRBV5-1 to TRBJ2-1. The germline V gene encodes CDR1 SGHRS and CDR2 YFSETQ. This CDR3 is 14 amino acids long. The CDR3: CASRTESSYNEQFF.

The chain recombines TRBV9 with TRBJ2-5; TCRdb indicates TRBD1, and absent DNA this call remains unverified. Germline loops: CDR1 SGDLS, CDR2 YYNGEE. The length of the CDR3 is 15 residues. CDR3 protein: CASSALGTGAETQYF.

The chain joins TRBV4-1 to TRBJ2-1; the D call of TRBD2 rests on TCRdb alone, since no DNA is present to check it. CDR1 is MGHRA and CDR2 is YSYEKL in the germline V gene. The CDR3 totals 15 residues. The CDR3 is CASRIIAVSYNEQFF.

This sequence joins TRBV11-2 and TRBJ2-6. CDR1 SGHAT and CDR2 FQNNGV come from the germline V gene. The CDR3 covers 17 residues. Here the CDR3 reads CASSLDPFLSGANVLTF.

The genes are TRBV27 and TRBJ1-5; TCRdb's assignment of TRBD1 cannot be checked, as there is no DNA. The CDR3 is 14 amino acids. CDR1 is MNHEY, CDR2 SMNVEV, per germline (reference sequence). CDR3 in amino acids: CASSFGQGEGAQHF.

The rearrangement joins TRBV20-1 to TRBJ2-5; TCRdb reports TRBD1, a call that lacks DNA to check it against. The germline V gene has CDR1 DFQATT and CDR2 SNEGSKA (reference sequence). The CDR3 is made up of 15 amino acids. The CDR3 sequence: CSASKDRGTQETQYF.

This chain uses TRBV20-1 with TRBJ2-5; TCRdb returns TRBD2, unconfirmable since there is no DNA. Germline values: CDR1 DFQATT, CDR2 SNEGSKA (reference sequence). The CDR3 length is 17 residues. The CDR3 protein is CSARPTESGRWGETQYF.

The V call is TRBV12-3 or TRBV12-4, the J call TRBJ1-5; the TCRdb D gene call, TRBD1, has no DNA to confirm it. The CDR3 sequence is 15 residues long. The CDR3 sequence is CASSPSVGGEEPQHF.

This chain links TRBV7-2 with TRBJ2-1; TCRdb outputs TRBD2, but without DNA this stays unchecked. CDR3 length: 16 residues. Looked up from germline, CDR1 is SGHTA and CDR2 is FQGNSA. CDR3 region: CASSLMLGLAGNEQFF.

CDR3 sequence reads: CSATGLTNTEAFF. The chain couples TRBV29-1 to TRBJ1-1. CDR3 length: 13 residues. Germline V gives CDR1 SQVTM, CDR2 ANQGSEA.

The chain is built from TRBV7-2 and TRBJ2-7; the D call from TCRdb, TRBD1, cannot be confirmed without DNA. The CDR3 is 16 amino acids. Germline V gene lookup returns CDR1 SGHTA and CDR2 FQGNSA. This chain's CDR3 is CASSALTGTGTYEQYF.

The V call is TRBV20-1, the J call TRBJ1-3; without DNA, the TCRdb call of TRBD1 cannot be checked. Germline CDR1 reads DFQATT; CDR2 reads SNEGSKA (reference sequence). The CDR3 has 15 residues. The CDR3 loop reads CSARGLSGSGNTIYF.

The CDR3: CASSLADALQETQYF. The chain has TRBV5-1 and TRBJ2-5; with no DNA, the TCRdb D assignment of TRBD2 cannot be verified. This CDR3 has 15 amino acids. Germline V gene lookup returns CDR1 SGHRS and CDR2 YFSETQ.